These T cell receptor beta chains were read from a single sample in a study of T cell responses to AZD1222 COVID-19 vaccine. Profiled with immunoSEQ multiplex PCR; TCRdb holds only in-frame clones, not every one. The sample comprises about 99,000 clones, roughly nine tenths of which are singletons, and about 48% rests with the top ten. The sequencing used peripheral blood, collected on day 0 of AZD1222 vaccination. The receptors stem from an adult in good health. Each CDR3 is given with its conserved first and last residue. The order of the fields is V gene, J gene, clone size, D gene, CDR3 DNA, CDR3 protein. The D gene is left open where the match is weak. The listing skips clone size in some rows; elsewhere it reads once, few, many or a size class.

TRBV12-5	TRBJ1-2	.	.	TGTGCTAGTGGTATCAACGGACGGGAAAACTATGGCTACACCTTC	CASGINGRENYGYTF
TRBV29-1	TRBJ2-3	once	.	TGCAGCACGGGCGATAGCGGTGCTAGCACAGATACGCAGTATTTT	CSTGDSGASTDTQYF
TRBV10-3	TRBJ1-1	once	.	TGTGCCATCAGAGGGACCTACAACACTGAAGCTTTCTTT	CAIRGTYNTEAFF
TRBV28	TRBJ2-1	.	.	TGTGCCAGCAGTTCCGTTACCTACAATGAGCAGTTCTTC	CASSSVTYNEQFF
TRBV3-1/TRBV3-2	TRBJ2-5	.	.	TGTGCCAGCGGGAGACCGGGGACCCAGTACTTC	CASGRPGTQYF
TRBV5-1	TRBJ1-4	few	.	TGCGCCAGCAGCTTGGGAGGATCGATGGAAAAACTGTTTTTT	CASSLGGSMEKLFF
TRBV6-1	TRBJ2-7	.	.	TGTGCCAGCAGTGAAGGGGCTTACGAGCAGTACTTC	CASSEGAYEQYF
TRBV19	TRBJ1-5	.	.	TGTGCCAGTAGTCCTTGGACTGGGATCGGCAATCAGCCCCAGCATTTT	CASSPWTGIGNQPQHF
TRBV5-8	TRBJ2-7	once	TRBD2	TGTGCCAGCACCCTCGAAGCCGGCGGGGGCTACGAGCAGTACTTC	CASTLEAGGGYEQYF
TRBV28	TRBJ2-3	.	.	TGTGCCAGCCGCCCTCCAGGGACCACTAGCACAGATACGCAGTATTTT	CASRPPGTTSTDTQYF
TRBV28	TRBJ1-5	.	TRBD1	TGTGCCAGCGGCACCGGGGAGGGGGCGGATGGGGGCAATCAGCCCCAGCATTTT	CASGTGEGADGGNQPQHF
TRBV5-4	TRBJ1-6	.	TRBD1	TGTGCCAGCAGCGTGGGACAGGGAGGTAATTCACCCCTCCACTTT	CASSVGQGGNSPLHF
TRBV7-7	TRBJ2-3	.	.	TGTGCCAGCAGCGCAACAGGAGACACAGATACGCAGTATTTT	CASSATGDTDTQYF
TRBV7-8	TRBJ1-5	.	.	TGTGCCAGCAGCTACCAAAGTAGCAATCAGCCCCAGCATTTT	CASSYQSSNQPQHF
TRBV28	TRBJ1-1	.	.	TGTGCCAGCAGTTCCTCTGTGACTTTAGCTTTCTTT	CASSSSVTLAFF
TRBV7-2	TRBJ2-7	.	TRBD2	TGTGCCAGCAGCAAAGGGGGACTAGCGGCGACTTTCTACGAGCAGTACTTC	CASSKGGLAATFYEQYF
TRBV5-1	TRBJ2-2	.	TRBD2	TGCGCCAGCAGCTTACTAGCGGGAGCGAACACCGGGGAGCTGTTTTTT	CASSLLAGANTGELFF
TRBV5-5	TRBJ1-1	.	TRBD1	TGTGCCAGCAGCTCCTTCGGACAGGGGCTCCCAGTACACACTGAAGCTTTCTTT	CASSSFGQGLPVHTEAFF
TRBV27	TRBJ2-1	.	.	TGTGCCAGCAGTTTAAGCCACAATGAGCAGTTCTTC	CASSLSHNEQFF
TRBV6-5	TRBJ1-4	.	.	TGTGCCAGCAGTTCCCTACAGGGATCGTATGAAAAACTGTTTTTT	CASSSLQGSYEKLFF
TRBV2	TRBJ1-5	.	.	TGTGCCAGCAGTCTGGGATATAATCAGCCCCAGCATTTT	CASSLGYNQPQHF
TRBV6-4	TRBJ2-2	.	.	TGTGCCAGCAGTGAGACAAACACCGGGGAGCTGTTTTTT	CASSETNTGELFF
TRBV9	TRBJ1-5	.	.	TGTGCCAGCAGCGTAGGCAGTAATCAGCCCCAGCATTTT	CASSVGSNQPQHF
TRBV5-1	TRBJ2-1	.	.	TGCGCCAGCAGCACTCTAGCGCAAACCTACAATGAGCAGTTCTTC	CASSTLAQTYNEQFF
TRBV30	TRBJ2-7	once	TRBD2	TGTGCCTGGAATCTGCGGGAGGGCAGGGGTAGGAAATACTTC	CAWNLREGRGRKYF
TRBV27	TRBJ1-4	.	.	TGTGCCAGCAGTCCGACCGCGGGAGGGCCAACTAATGAAAAACTGTTTTTT	CASSPTAGGPTNEKLFF
TRBV6-5	TRBJ1-2	once	.	TGTGCCAGCAGTTCTGGCGTGGGGAACTATGGCTACACCTTC	CASSSGVGNYGYTF
TRBV18	TRBJ1-1	.	.	TGTGCCAGCTCAACGCTAGGGTCAATGGACACTGAAGCTTTCTTT	CASSTLGSMDTEAFF
TRBV6-5	TRBJ1-1	.	.	TGTGCCAGCAGTTACGACGGGGAGGACACTGAAGCTTTCTTT	CASSYDGEDTEAFF
TRBV7-3	TRBJ2-5	.	.	TGTGCCAGCAGCCCCCACAGCGGCAGGAGAGAGACCCAGTACTTC	CASSPHSGRRETQYF
TRBV7-8	TRBJ2-1	.	.	TGTGCCAGCAGCTTATTTAGGACTCAGAACAATGAGCAGTTCTTC	CASSLFRTQNNEQFF
TRBV19	TRBJ1-2	.	TRBD1	TGTGCCACCCAGGAAACAGGGGGCGATGGCTACACCTTC	CATQETGGDGYTF
TRBV30	TRBJ2-7	.	.	TGTGCCTGGAGTGCTCTAGCCACCAAAACCTACGAGCAGTACTTC	CAWSALATKTYEQYF
TRBV7-9	TRBJ2-7	.	TRBD2	TGTGCCAGCAGCTTACGGCGGGAGGGCAACGAGCAGTACTTC	CASSLRREGNEQYF
TRBV13	TRBJ2-4	once	.	TGTGCCAGCAGCTTCGGGGCAGTTGTGACCAAAAACATTCAGTACTTC	CASSFGAVVTKNIQYF
TRBV12-3/TRBV12-4	TRBJ2-7	.	.	TGTGCCAGCAGTTTAGGCCGGGAGCAGTACTTC	CASSLGREQYF
TRBV10-2	TRBJ1-1	.	TRBD1	TGCGCCAGCAGTGACGGGGACAGGGAAGCTTTCTTT	CASSDGDREAFF
TRBV29-1	TRBJ2-7	.	.	TGCAGCGTTGAAGGGGAGGTAGGCGAGCAGTACTTC	CSVEGEVGEQYF
TRBV20-1	TRBJ2-7	.	.	TGCAGTGCTAGTCGGCCAGGGTCGAGGGAGCAGTACTTC	CSASRPGSREQYF
TRBV9	TRBJ2-2	.	TRBD2	TGTGCCAGCAGCCCTGGGACTAGCGGGAGGGCCGACACCGGGGAGCTGTTTTTT	CASSPGTSGRADTGELFF
TRBV28	TRBJ2-5	.	.	TGTGCCAGCAGTTTCACGGACACACAAGAGACCCAGTACTTC	CASSFTDTQETQYF
TRBV2	TRBJ1-5	once	.	TGTGCCAGCAGCGACCCCAGAACTGGGTATAGCAATCAGCCCCAGCATTTT	CASSDPRTGYSNQPQHF
TRBV19	TRBJ2-5	.	.	TGTGCCAGTAGTATTGGGCTAGCGAAGACTGTGACCCAGTACTTC	CASSIGLAKTVTQYF
TRBV10-3	TRBJ1-4	.	.	TGTGCCATCAGTGAGTCCCAGGATCCAAAGAGAGAAAAACTGTTTTTT	CAISESQDPKREKLFF
TRBV19	TRBJ2-2	.	.	TGTGCCAGTAAGGGTCTCACCGGGGAGCTGTTTTTT	CASKGLTGELFF
TRBV7-2	TRBJ2-2	.	TRBD2	TGTGCCAGCAGCTTAGTCGCCTCTAGCGGGAGGGCGAACACCGGGGAGCTGTTTTTT	CASSLVASSGRANTGELFF
TRBV19	TRBJ2-3	.	.	TGTGCCAGTAGCCGATCGGGCGCAGATACGCAGTATTTT	CASSRSGADTQYF
TRBV7-9	TRBJ1-2	.	.	TGTGCCAGCTGGGGGGGGGCAGGTGGCTACACCTTC	CASWGGAGGYTF
TRBV11-2	TRBJ2-7	.	TRBD2	TGTGCCAGCAGCTTCTCCGGGACTAGCGGCTACGAGCAGTACTTC	CASSFSGTSGYEQYF
TRBV4-1	TRBJ2-7	once	.	TGCGCCAGCAGCCTCTCTCGAGGCGGCTACGAGCAGTACTTC	CASSLSRGGYEQYF
TRBV30	TRBJ1-1	.	.	TGTGCCTGGAGTGTAAAGCTTGAAACTTTCTTT	CAWSVKLETFF